This entry is about one T cell receptor beta chain. The CDR3 covers 15 residues. CDR1 and CDR2 from the germline V gene are SGHAT and FQNNGV. V was clipped by 3 bases and J by 3 bases; unmatched bases: 0. Study processing details: Amplified reference gene primers provided the basis for estimating nucleated cell counts. Clones were read by immunoSEQ multiplex PCR, and TCRdb kept only the in-frame ones, dropping some. For V, J and clone size, that table is used; D and trimming come from the DNA. The sample gives roughly 70,000 clones, around 93% of which show up once; 4.5% to 5.5% is in the top ten. The record originates from a study of blood T cell repertoires in COVID-19. Across the whole study: Collection of acute and convalescent COVID-19 samples took place in the United States, Italy and Spain.

The rearrangement links TRBV11-2 to TRBJ1-6; 9 bases map to TRBD1. Sequenced material: peripheral blood. This sequence was found in a woman in her sixties with active COVID-19. The CDR3 loop is CASSLGQGYNSPLHF. In nucleotides, the CDR3 is TGTGCCAGCAGCTTGGGACAGGGCTATAATTCACCCCTCCACTTT.